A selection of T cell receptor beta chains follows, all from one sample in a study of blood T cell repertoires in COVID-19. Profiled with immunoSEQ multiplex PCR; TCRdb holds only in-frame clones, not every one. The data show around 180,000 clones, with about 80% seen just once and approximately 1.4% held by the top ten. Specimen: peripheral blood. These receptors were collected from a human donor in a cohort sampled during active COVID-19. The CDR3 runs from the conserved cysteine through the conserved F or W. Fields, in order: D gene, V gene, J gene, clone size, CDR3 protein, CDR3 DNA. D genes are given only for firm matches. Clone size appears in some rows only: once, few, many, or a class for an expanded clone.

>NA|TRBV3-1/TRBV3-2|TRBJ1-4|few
CASSQDVGREKLFF
TGTGCCAGCAGCCAAGATGTGGGGAGGGAAAAACTGTTTTTT
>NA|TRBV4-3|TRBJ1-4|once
CASSQAQGINEKLFF
TGCGCCAGCAGCCAGGCCCAGGGGATAAATGAAAAACTGTTTTTT
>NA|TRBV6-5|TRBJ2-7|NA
CASSYSEAGRNEQYF
TGTGCCAGCAGTTACTCGGAGGCAGGCCGGAACGAGCAGTACTTC
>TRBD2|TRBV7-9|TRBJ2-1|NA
CASSSPGRLAGLNEQFF
TGTGCCAGCAGCTCTCCCGGGAGGCTAGCGGGATTAAACGAGCAGTTCTTC
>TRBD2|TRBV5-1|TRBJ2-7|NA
CASTETAGGPYEQYF
TGCGCCAGCACCGAGACGGCGGGAGGGCCCTACGAGCAGTACTTC
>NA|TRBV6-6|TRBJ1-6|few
CASSPRTASSYNSPLHF
TGTGCCAGCAGTCCCCGGACAGCGAGCTCCTATAATTCACCCCTCCACTTT
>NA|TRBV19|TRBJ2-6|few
CASSLGGSGANVLTF
TGTGCCAGTAGCTTAGGAGGCTCTGGGGCCAACGTCCTGACTTTC
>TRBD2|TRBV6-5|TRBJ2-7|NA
CASSYSFGRAGYEQYF
TGTGCCAGCAGTTACTCGTTCGGGAGGGCCGGGTACGAGCAGTACTTC
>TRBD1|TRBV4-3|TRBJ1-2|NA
CASSLQGDPNYGYTF
TGCGCCAGCAGCCTACAGGGGGACCCTAACTATGGCTACACCTTC
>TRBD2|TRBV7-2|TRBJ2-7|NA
CASTLAVRGDEQYF
TGTGCCAGCACCCTAGCGGTCCGGGGAGACGAGCAGTACTTC
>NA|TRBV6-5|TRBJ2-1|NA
CASSSPTAINEQFF
TGTGCCAGCAGTTCCCCGACTGCAATCAATGAGCAGTTCTTC
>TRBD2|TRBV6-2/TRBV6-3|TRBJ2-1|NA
CASSKGTSLNNEQFF
TGTGCCAGCAGTAAAGGGACTAGTCTAAACAATGAGCAGTTCTTC
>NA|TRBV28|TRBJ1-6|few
CASSLAGYSPLHF
TGTGCCAGCAGTTTGGCAGGGTATTCACCCCTCCACTTT
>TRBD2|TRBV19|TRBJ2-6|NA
CASTGLAGPPGANVLTF
TGTGCCAGTACGGGACTAGCGGGGCCCCCTGGGGCCAACGTCCTGACTTTC
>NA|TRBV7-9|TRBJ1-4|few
CASSLSQGLEKLFF
TGTGCCAGCAGCTTGTCGCAGGGACTAGAAAAACTGTTTTTT
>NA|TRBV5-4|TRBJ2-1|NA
CASSLAQNYNEQFF
TGTGCCAGCAGCTTGGCCCAAAACTACAATGAGCAGTTCTTC
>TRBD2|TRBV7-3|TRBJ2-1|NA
CASSFEIGTSVPFF
TGTGCCAGCAGCTTTGAAATTGGGACTAGCGTGCCGTTCTTC
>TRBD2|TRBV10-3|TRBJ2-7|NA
CAISESPTSQNSYEQYF
TGTGCCATCAGTGAGTCCCCGACTAGCCAAAACTCCTACGAGCAGTACTTC
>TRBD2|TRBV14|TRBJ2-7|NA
CASSQGIAGGPPYEQYF
TGTGCCAGCAGCCAAGGTATAGCGGGAGGGCCGCCCTACGAGCAGTACTTC
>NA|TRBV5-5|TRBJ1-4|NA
CASSLGGRASEKLFF
TGTGCCAGCAGCTTGGGGGGCAGGGCCAGTGAAAAACTGTTTTTT
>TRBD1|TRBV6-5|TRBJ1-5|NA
CASSPGQGSNQPQHF
TGTGCCAGCAGCCCCGGACAGGGTAGCAATCAGCCCCAGCATTTT
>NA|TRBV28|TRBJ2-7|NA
CASSPDRYEQYF
TGTGCCAGCAGTCCGGACAGATACGAGCAGTACTTC
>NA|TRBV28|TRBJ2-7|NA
CASRPGGGAFYEQYF
TGTGCCAGCAGGCCCGGGGGTGGGGCTTTCTACGAGCAGTACTTC
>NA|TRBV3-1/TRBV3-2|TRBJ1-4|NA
CASSHRGGLTNEKLFF
TGTGCCAGCAGCCACCGGGGGGGACTAACTAATGAAAAACTGTTTTTT
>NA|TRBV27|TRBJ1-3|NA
CASSLQGGNTIYF
TGTGCCAGCAGTTTACAGGGCGGAAACACCATATATTTT
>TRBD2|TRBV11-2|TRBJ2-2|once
CASSSSGGARTGELFF
TGTGCCAGCAGCTCCAGCGGGGGGGCTAGGACCGGGGAGCTGTTTTTT
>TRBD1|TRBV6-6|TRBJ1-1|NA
CASSQLQGARTFF
TGTGCCAGCTCTCAACTACAGGGGGCGAGAACTTTCTTT
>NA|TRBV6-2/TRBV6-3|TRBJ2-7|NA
CASSYEIGRLYEQYF
TGTGCCAGCAGTTACGAGATTGGCAGACTCTACGAGCAGTACTTC
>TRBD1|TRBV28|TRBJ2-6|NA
CASKTGATGANVLTF
TGTGCCAGCAAAACAGGGGCGACGGGGGCCAACGTCCTGACTTTC